A selection of T cell receptor beta chains follows, all from one sample in a study of CD8 T cells in Susac syndrome. TCRdb reanalysed the immunoSEQ multiplex PCR reads using MiXCR and keeps one entry per CDR3 protein. The sample holds about 300,000 distinct CDR3 sequences, approximately 85% seen once. Specimen: CD8+ T cells from PBMCs. The receptors shown here come from a human donor with multiple sclerosis. Each CDR3 is given with its conserved first and last residue. Fields, in order: CDR3 DNA, CDR3 protein, clone size, J gene, V gene, D gene. A D gene is named only where the DNA matches it firmly. Clone size, where shown, is once, few, many, or a class for clones that have expanded.

TGTGCCAGCAGTTTCCAACTAGGGGGCGGCGGAGATACGCAGTATTTT,CASSFQLGGGGDTQYF,NA,TRBJ2-3,TRBV28,TRBD1
TGCGCCAGCAGCTCCTACCCTAGCGGGAGCTCAGGAGAGCAGTACTTC,CASSSYPSGSSGEQYF,NA,TRBJ2-7,TRBV5-1,TRBD2
TGTGCCAGCAAAGCGGCGGGAGGACCCTACGAGCAGTACTTC,CASKAAGGPYEQYF,once,TRBJ2-7,TRBV12-3/TRBV12-4,TRBD2
TGTGCCAGCAGCTTAGGGGGTGGCCCCTACGAGCAGTACTTC,CASSLGGGPYEQYF,NA,TRBJ2-7,TRBV27,NA
TGTGCCAGCAGCTTGGAACCGGGGTCCTTCGGGGGCTACACCTTC,CASSLEPGSFGGYTF,NA,TRBJ1-2,TRBV5-4,NA
TGTGCCAGCATAGCTAGTACCTACAATGAGCAGTTCTTC,CASIASTYNEQFF,few,TRBJ2-1,TRBV6-1,NA
TGTGCCAGCAGTGAAGCAGACGGGAACTACGAGCAGTACTTC,CASSEADGNYEQYF,few,TRBJ2-7,TRBV6-1,NA
TGCAGCGTTGAGCGGACAGGGGTTCAAGAGACCCAGTACTTC,CSVERTGVQETQYF,NA,TRBJ2-5,TRBV29-1,TRBD1
TGTGCCAGCAGGCCCGGACACAATTATGGCTACACCTTC,CASRPGHNYGYTF,NA,TRBJ1-2,TRBV7-9,NA
TGTGCCAGCAGTTACTCGAGTCGGGCTATGAACACTGAAGCTTTCTTT,CASSYSSRAMNTEAFF,NA,TRBJ1-1,TRBV6-5,NA
TGTGCCAGCAGAGCTACTAGCGGGTGGACCGGGGAGCTGTTTTTT,CASRATSGWTGELFF,NA,TRBJ2-2,TRBV7-6,TRBD2
TGTGCCAGCAGCCGGACTAGCGGGAGGGCCCCCTACGAGCAGTACTTC,CASSRTSGRAPYEQYF,NA,TRBJ2-7,TRBV12-3/TRBV12-4,TRBD2
TGCGCCAGCAGAACCACAGGGGCGAATGAGCAGTTCTTC,CASRTTGANEQFF,NA,TRBJ2-1,TRBV4-1,TRBD1
TGTGCCAGCAGTGCTCCGATGGATGAGCAGTTCTTC,CASSAPMDEQFF,NA,TRBJ2-1,TRBV12-3/TRBV12-4,NA
TGTGCCAGTAGTGAGACTTTCAGCTCCTACGAGCAGTACTTC,CASSETFSSYEQYF,NA,TRBJ2-7,TRBV19,NA
TGCAGTGCTGGGAGTTATAGCGGGAGAAGGACCTACAATGAGCAGTTCTTC,CSAGSYSGRRTYNEQFF,NA,TRBJ2-1,TRBV20-1,TRBD2
TGCAGCGTGTCCCCGGGAGCCCCCTACGAGCAGTACTTC,CSVSPGAPYEQYF,NA,TRBJ2-7,TRBV29-1,NA
TGCAGTGCTAGTGTATTACTACCTGGGGGCAATGAGCAGTTCTTC,CSASVLLPGGNEQFF,NA,TRBJ2-1,TRBV20-1,NA
TGTGCCAGCAGCCAAGATATGGTCGGGAGGGCCTACAATGAGCAGTTCTTC,CASSQDMVGRAYNEQFF,NA,TRBJ2-1,TRBV3-1,TRBD2
TGTGCCAGCAGCTTAAAGGCGCACAGGTTAGGTGGCTACACCTTC,CASSLKAHRLGGYTF,NA,TRBJ1-2,TRBV11-2,NA
TGTGCCAGTAGTATGCTAGTTTTCTCCTACAATGAGCAGTTCTTC,CASSMLVFSYNEQFF,NA,TRBJ2-1,TRBV19,NA
TGTGCCAGCAGTTGGGATCCCCCAGGGGGTTCGTCCTACGAGCAGTACTTC,CASSWDPPGGSSYEQYF,NA,TRBJ2-7,TRBV6-5,TRBD1
TGTGCCACCGCGGGACAGGTGAACACCGGGGAGCTGTTTTTT,CATAGQVNTGELFF,NA,TRBJ2-2,TRBV25-1,TRBD1
TGTGCCAGCAGTTCAGGACTAGCGGGGAGCTCCTACGAGCAGTACTTC,CASSSGLAGSSYEQYF,few,TRBJ2-7,TRBV7-9,TRBD2
TGTGCCAGCAGCTTATGGAGCAATCAGCCCCAGCATTTT,CASSLWSNQPQHF,NA,TRBJ1-5,TRBV7-2,NA
TGTGCCAGTAGTATTTTCCGGGTGGGCACCGGGGAGCTGTTTTTT,CASSIFRVGTGELFF,NA,TRBJ2-2,TRBV19,NA
TGTGCCAGCAAAGTTACGTACGGGTCCTACTACGAGCAGTACTTC,CASKVTYGSYYEQYF,once,TRBJ2-7,TRBV6-2/TRBV6-3,NA
TGTGCCAGCAGCCAAGACGAACTGTATGCAGGCGGAAACACCATATATTTT,CASSQDELYAGGNTIYF,NA,TRBJ1-3,TRBV3-1,NA
TGTGCCTGGAGGCCAATCGGACCTTCAGTGGGCAATGAGCAGTTCTTC,CAWRPIGPSVGNEQFF,NA,TRBJ2-1,TRBV30,NA
TGCGCCAGCAGTCAGGGCATCAATAACGTCGGGAGTTCCTACAATGAGCAGTTCTTC,CASSQGINNVGSSYNEQFF,NA,TRBJ2-1,TRBV23-1,NA
TGTGCCAGCAGTTCAACAGGGATCGCCTACCGCCCAGGGGAGCAGTTCTTC,CASSSTGIAYRPGEQFF,NA,TRBJ2-1,TRBV28,NA
TGTGCCAGCAGCGGACTAGCGGGAGTAGAGACCCAGTACTTC,CASSGLAGVETQYF,NA,TRBJ2-5,TRBV7-2,TRBD2
TGTGCCAGCAGTTTCGGTCAGGGCACAGATACGCAGTATTTT,CASSFGQGTDTQYF,NA,TRBJ2-3,TRBV27,NA
TGTGCCAGCAGCGCTAGCGGGAGGGTAGATACGCAGTATTTT,CASSASGRVDTQYF,NA,TRBJ2-3,TRBV9,TRBD2
TGTGCCAGCAGCTTAATCGGCCAGCCCCAGCATTTT,CASSLIGQPQHF,once,TRBJ1-5,TRBV7-9,NA
TGCGCCAGCAGCCAAGAGGGGCCTAACGCCCCCCGGGAGACCCAGTACTTC,CASSQEGPNAPRETQYF,NA,TRBJ2-5,TRBV4-3,NA
TGCGCCAGCAGCTTGGAGCCCCACAGCTATGGCTACACCTTC,CASSLEPHSYGYTF,NA,TRBJ1-2,TRBV5-1,NA
TGTGCCAGTACCCCTCTAAAGGAGGGCGACCAGCCCCAGCATTTT,CASTPLKEGDQPQHF,NA,TRBJ1-5,TRBV19,NA
TGTGCCAGCAGTTGCCGGAACCAAATAACTCAGCCCCAGCATTTT,CASSCRNQITQPQHF,NA,TRBJ1-5,TRBV6-7,NA
TGCAGTGCTAGGCCAAGCTCCTACAATGAGCAGTTCTTC,CSARPSSYNEQFF,NA,TRBJ2-1,TRBV20-1,NA
TGTGCCAGCAGCTCCGTCATTGTGCGGGGGTGGGACACAGATACGCAGTATTTT,CASSSVIVRGWDTDTQYF,once,TRBJ2-3,TRBV5-6,TRBD2
TGCGCCAGCAGCTCCGGTCCAGGGAACTACGAGCAGTACTTC,CASSSGPGNYEQYF,NA,TRBJ2-7,TRBV5-1,NA
TGTGCCACCAGGGAGACGGGGAGGTCCGAGCAGTACTTC,CATRETGRSEQYF,NA,TRBJ2-7,TRBV24-1,NA
TGTGCCAGCAGCGGTTTTCTGGATACAGATACGCAGTATTTT,CASSGFLDTDTQYF,NA,TRBJ2-3,TRBV9,NA
TGTGCCAGCAGCACGCCCCATAGCAATCAGCCCCAGCATTTT,CASSTPHSNQPQHF,NA,TRBJ1-5,TRBV6-2/TRBV6-3,NA